This T cell receptor (beta chain) was found in a study of T cells in Graves' hyperthyroidism and ophthalmopathy (dated by TCRdb to the late 2010s). Notes on the research overall: Peripheral blood samples were taken at initial diagnosis, before any treatment was given. A discovery cohort of roughly 100 patients, roughly 45 with Graves' ophthalmopathy and roughly 59 with stable Graves' hyperthyroidism, was used to find distinguishing TCR V-J signatures. An independent validation cohort of fewer than 20 hyperthyroidism patients and about 15 patients who later progressed to ophthalmopathy tested prospective prediction of ophthalmopathy. The 95 to 100 discovery patients were randomly divided into training and test sets at a 7:3 ratio. Thyroid tissue and blood T-cell repertoires from six Graves' hyperthyroidism patients were also compared in the study. Once sampling was done, hyperthyroidism patients were given methimazole at a starting dose of 30 mg daily, whereas ophthalmopathy patients were given high-dose intravenous methylprednisolone. According to the paper, TCR Vbeta CDR3 sequencing was carried out on roughly 130 peripheral blood samples, which came from fewer than 50 ophthalmopathy, 70 to 80 hyperthyroidism and roughly 17 progressor patients.

A patient counted as having stable Graves' hyperthyroidism if no progression to ophthalmopathy occurred over 18 months of follow-up. Hyperthyroidism patients were aged 18 to 65 years and newly diagnosed, with disease duration of less than 2 months. Exclusion was applied to patients with uncontrolled infections, other autoimmune diseases, pregnancy or lactation. Clinical symptoms, serum thyroxine and TRAb, thyroid ultrasound, and orbital computed tomography formed the basis for the diagnoses. PBMCs were isolated from 7.5 to 10 ml of fresh peripheral blood by Ficoll-Paque density gradient centrifugation. Total RNA was extracted using Trizol reagent, and RNA quality was assessed on an Agilent 2100 Bioanalyzer. The TCR beta CDR3 regions were amplified from the RNA transcripts. The TCR CDR3 was subjected to a first round of RT-PCR using the HTBI primer set and the Qiagen OneStep RT-PCR kit. A second multiplex PCR round built the libraries, followed by size selection and purification. The libraries were sequenced on an Illumina HiSeq2000 using paired-end 100 bp reads. For the original study's pipeline: SOAPnuke was used to process the raw data, removing reads that contained adapters or uncalled bases, had a mean Phred below 15, or lacked an exact match to the constant primer or identifier. High-quality paired reads were merged with COPE v1.2.5, and unique nucleotide sequences were defined as clonotypes. MiTCR v1.1 was used to align clonotypes to the IMGT TRBV, TRBD and TRBJ reference segments. Analysis was restricted to V-J combinations with a frequency above 0.0001, which covered about 99% of repertoires. The TCS score was defined as the ratio of F50 (clonal expansion) to E x V (chaos), calculated using BLOSUM62-based TCRdist between CDR3 peptides within each V-J. Welch's t-statistics and random forest reduced 450 to 600 V-J features to 10 to 15, which were used in a naive Bayes classifier (R e1071). TCRdb took the public reads, trimmed them with fastp at Q25, ran MiXCR for clone calling and kept in-frame beta chains. CDR3 protein sequences are deduplicated, and each keeps its most common genes and DNA. These V and J calls are TCRdb output, not the study's own analysis. For this sample there are some 500,000 distinct CDR3 sequences; about an eighth appear just once. 15% to 20% of the sample lies in the top ten.

The germline V gene sets CDR1 to MNHNS and CDR2 to SASEGT. The CDR3 has 14 amino acids, counting the end cysteine and phenylalanine. Kept here is only the CDR3 DNA, which spans 42 bases and is read in frame from base 1. Only a few counts were recorded for this clonotype. This receptor's antigen is unknown. The junction departs from the called germline gene at one end, perhaps through a read error. On the study overall, not on this receptor specifically: Ophthalmopathy was separated from stable hyperthyroidism by a 13 V-J signature model, with 87.88% sensitivity and about 81% specificity obtained in cross-validation and 80%/75% obtained in testing. In validation, the model predicted progression to ophthalmopathy with just under 71% sensitivity and 72% to 75% specificity, a median of around 6.6 months before onset. Blood samples also contained most of the expanded thyroid clonotypes (frequency above 0.001), which suggests that blood repertoires may reflect thyroid immune responses. No statistical method was used to fix the sample size in advance, and group allocation was not hidden from the investigators.

Here the chain combines TRBV6-1 and TRBJ1-1, and 11 bases in between align with TRBD1. The sequence derives from a woman under 30 with Graves' hyperthyroidism. Sequenced material: blood. This receptor carries the CDR3 CAGRGQGVNTEAFF. The DNA reads TGTGCCGGCAGGGGACAGGGGGTGAACACTGAAGCTTTCTTT.